This T cell receptor beta chain was captured by sequencing in a study of control samples from healthy donors and cancer patients. Deletions cut 5 bases from V and 5 bases from J, with 16 bases between. CDR3 length equals 15 residues. Germline V gene sequence: CDR1 SGHVS, CDR2 FQNEAQ. Profiling relied on immunoSEQ multiplex PCR, and the TCRdb table lists in-frame clones only, not all of them. The sample yields around 94,000 clones, 92% seen once. The source material was blood. The receptor comes from a woman aged 18-29 years in good health. The chain employs TRBV7-8 and TRBJ1-5; possible D gene TRBD1, 6 bases. CDR3 sequence: CASSPNRDIDQPQHF. The CDR3 region has the DNA TGTGCCAGCAGCCCAAACAGGGATATAGATCAGCCCCAGCATTTT. The full variable domain, rest sourced from reference TRBV7-8 and TRBJ1-5, is GAGVSQSPRYKVAKRGQDVALRCDPISGHVSLFWYQQALGQGPEFLTYFQNEAQLDKSGLPSDRFFAERPEGSVSTLKIQRTQQEDSAVYLCASSPNRDIDQPQHFGDGTRLSIL.